This T cell receptor (beta chain) was found in a study of blood T cells in healthy people across ages. Combining a sample-barcoded 5' primer with a J-beta primer mix, a second PCR ran for roughly 7 to 12 cycles. TCRdb independently ran MiXCR on the 5' RACE reads; one entry per CDR3 protein. The sample contains hundreds of thousands of distinct CDR3 sequences, approximately 59% of which appear only once. Whenever a sample was processed, at least 6 million PBMCs were isolated. Trimming removed 2 bases from V and 6 bases from J, with 21 bases in between. Germline CDR1 is SGDLS and CDR2 is YYNGEE. The CDR3 totals 16 residues.

This TCR derives from a man aged 60 to 69 in good health. The material sequenced was blood. The rearrangement links TRBV9 to TRBJ2-7, with D maybe TRBD2 (6 bases). This CDR3 reads CASSVSGSARGREQYF. In nucleotides, the CDR3 is TGTGCCAGCAGCGTCAGCGGGTCAGCCCGGGGTCGCGAGCAGTACTTC.